The clone carrying this T cell receptor (beta chain) was detected a few times. What it binds is unknown. This specimen belongs to a study of CXCR4 blockade with PD-1 therapy in pancreatic cancer. The archived tumor blocks came from patients without neoadjuvant therapy before resection. Study results and caveats: Convergent selection by common tumor antigens was suggested by nucleotide rearrangement counts. Antigen-specificity overlap of convergent dominant clones remained unconfirmed.

Some clones are missing from TCRdb's copy, which holds only in-frame ones; the method was immunoSEQ multiplex PCR. The table records approximately 3,800 clones, 45% to 50% of them present only once. This clonotype was sampled from a human donor with pancreatic ductal adenocarcinoma. The sequenced sample consisted of tumor tissue.

This CDR3 reads CASSYQVYQETQYF. In DNA, the CDR3 is TGTGCCAGCAGTTATCAGGTGTACCAAGAGACCCAGTACTTC. The chain has TRBV6-8 and TRBJ2-5; no clear D gene. V dropped 3 bases and J dropped 0 bases, with 8 bases sitting between them. The CDR3 sequence is 14 residues long. CDR1 and CDR2 from the germline V gene are MNHGY and SAAAGT.